This T cell receptor (beta chain) was identified in a study of cytomegalovirus exposure and HLA in healthy donors. Study context: The approximately 130 validation repertoires were reported in a later analysis to have been generated on the same platform as the roughly 670 first-cohort repertoires.

TCRdb's table, derived via immunoSEQ multiplex PCR, lists solely in-frame clones and lacks some. The sample lists about 110,000 clones; roughly 87% were seen once. Note on this clone: Antigen: not known.

Regarding the study as a whole: In vitro experiments confirmed that three CMV-associated chains were specific for CMV antigens.

The donors were members of the validation cohort, which comprised 100 to 150 subjects and was separate from the first cohort of fewer than 700 subjects. Looked up from germline, CDR1 is SGHRS and CDR2 is YFSETQ. The V and J ends lost 2 bases and 2 bases, in that order; junction bases with no gene match: 7. The CDR3 has 15 amino acids. Sample: PBMCs. The V and J genes are TRBV5-1 and TRBJ2-7, with 7 bases that match TRBD1. The clonotype originates from a woman between 18 and 29 years old in good health and CMV-seronegative. CDR3 sequence: CASSLTGTVTYEQYF. The CDR3 DNA reads as TGCGCCAGCAGCTTAACCGGGACAGTAACCTACGAGCAGTACTTC.